The 7 T cell receptor beta chains presented below share a single source sample, sequenced in a study of blood T cell repertoires in COVID-19. Sequenced by immunoSEQ multiplex PCR; TCRdb stores in-frame clones only, minus some. The table records roughly 260,000 clones, about nine tenths of them present only once. The sequencing sample was made of peripheral blood. The receptors originated from a woman aged 45 to 65 who had recovered from COVID-19.

This chain joins TRBV9 and TRBJ2-3; D remains unclear. The germline V gene encodes CDR1 SGDLS and CDR2 YYNGEE. This CDR3 spans 13 amino acids. V was cut by 3 bases and J by 9 bases, with 14 bases left in between. CDR3 amino acids: CASSALSAETQYF. The CDR3 DNA reads as TGTGCCAGCAGCGCCCTTTCCGCCGAGACGCAGTATTTT.

The rearrangement joins TRBV18 to TRBJ1-3; no reliable D call. The ends were cut back, 6 bases at V and 7 bases at J, with 10 bases in the middle. This CDR3 spans 12 amino acids. Per germline, CDR1 KGHSH and CDR2 LQKENI. The CDR3 spells CASSPLENTIYF. The DNA for the CDR3 is TGTGCCAGCTCGCCCCTGGAGAACACCATATATTTT.

The J gene is TRBJ2-2, the V gene TRBV27; a possible D gene is TRBD1 (6 bases). The CDR3 sequence is 14 residues long. Germline V gene lookup returns CDR1 MNHEY and CDR2 SMNVEV (reference sequence). V lost 5 bases and J 7 bases, leaving 14 bases between the germline ends. The DNA of the CDR3 is TGTGCCAGCAGTCTCTCTAGGGGGAGCGGGGAGCTGTTTTTT. This translates into CASSLSRGSGELFF.

This clone was observed a few times. This sequence joins TRBV7-9 and TRBJ2-3, with 7 bases matching TRBD2. Germline loops: CDR1 SEHNR, CDR2 FQNEAQ (reference sequence). There are 15 residues in the CDR3. V lost 1 base and J lost 1; bases outside the gene matches: 2. The CDR3 DNA sequence: TGTGCCAGCAGCTTAGGTGGGGGGGGCACAGATACGCAGTATTTT. This codes for CASSLGGGGTDTQYF. Variable domain in full (rest from reference TRBV7-9 and TRBJ2-3): DTGVSQNPRHKITKRGQNVTFRCDPISEHNRLYWYRQTLGQGPEFLTYFQNEAQLEKSRLLSDRFSAERPKGSFSTLEIQRTEQGDSAMYLCASSLGGGGTDTQYFGPGTRLTVL.

The chain is built from TRBV27 and TRBJ1-1; a possible D gene is TRBD1 (6 bases). Germline lookup yields CDR1 MNHEY and CDR2 SMNVEV (reference sequence). The CDR3 extends over 14 amino acids. V was pared by 3 bases and J by 4 bases, with 12 bases between. The CDR3 region is CASSLSDSFTEAFF. The DNA of the CDR3 is TGTGCCAGCAGTTTGTCGGACAGCTTCACTGAAGCTTTCTTT.

The CDR3 nucleotides are TGCGCCAGCAGAGAACAGAATAATGAAAAACTGTTTTTT. It yields the protein CASREQNNEKLFF. This chain links TRBV5-1 with TRBJ1-4; D remains unclear. CDR3 length: 13 amino acids. Germline loops: CDR1 SGHRS, CDR2 YFSETQ. The V and J ends lost 5 bases and 4 bases respectively, with 9 bases between them.

CDR3 sequence (DNA): TGCAGTGCTAGTTACATCCAAGAAGAGACCCAGTACTTC. Encoded protein: CSASYIQEETQYF. The V gene is TRBV20-1, the J gene TRBJ2-5; no reliable D call. The length of the CDR3 is 13 residues. Germline values: CDR1 DFQATT, CDR2 SNEGSKA (reference sequence). Trimming shortened V by 3 bases and J by 3 bases, and 11 bases separated the two germline ends.